The 9 T cell receptor beta chains below were found in one sample sequenced in a study of CD4 and CD8 cells across lung adenocarcinoma regions. Via MiXCR, TCRdb re-called the PCR reads, giving one row per CDR3 protein. The table shows some 20,000 distinct CDR3 sequences, with less than 70% occurring only once. Sequenced material: CD8+ T cells from the center of a lung tumor. All receptors derive from a female donor with lung adenocarcinoma. The CD4 and CD8 labels of this study may be unreliable.

This clonotype has only a few counts. The V and J genes are TRBV6-1 and TRBJ2-1, with D possibly TRBD1 on 6 matching bases. Germline V lookup: CDR1 MNHNS, CDR2 SASEGT. CDR3 length: 15 residues. Trimming removed 6 bases from V and 4 bases from J, with 16 bases in between. The CDR3 nucleotides read TGTGCCAGCAGGACGGCGACAGGTCCTTACAATGAGCAGTTCTTC. It specifies CASRTATGPYNEQFF.

This clonotype was observed once. This rearrangement joins TRBV7-2 to TRBJ2-1; 10 bases line up with TRBD2. The DNA matches TRBJ2-5 better at its end, which makes the J call doubtful. The CDR3 is made up of 16 amino acids. CDR1 and CDR2 (germline): SGHTA, FQGNSA. The DNA for the CDR3 is TGTGCCAGCAGCCCCACGACTAGCGGGTGGGGAGAGACCCAGTACTTC. This translates into CASSPTTSGWGETQYF.

There are a few counts of this clonotype. This sequence joins TRBV25-1 and TRBJ2-1, with D possibly being TRBD2 (5 bases). Trimming removed 5 bases at V and 6 bases at J, with 5 bases between. This CDR3 contains 11 residues. The germline CDR1 and CDR2 sequences are MGHDK and SYGVNS. DNA of the CDR3: TGTGCCAGCAGTCGGGGCAATGAGCAGTTCTTC. Its protein is CASSRGNEQFF.

This chain joins TRBV6-1 and TRBJ2-7; D possibly corresponds to TRBD1 (6 bases). The CDR3 is 14 amino acids. V shed 0 bases and J shed 6 bases, with 12 bases lying between them. The germline V gene encodes CDR1 MNHNS and CDR2 SASEGT. CDR3 protein: CASSEADWTVEQYF. The CDR3 DNA follows: TGTGCCAGCAGTGAAGCGGACTGGACAGTCGAGCAGTACTTC.

V gene TRBV27 combines with J gene TRBJ2-3; possibly TRBD2 for D (7 bases). TRBJ2-7 explains the end of the DNA better; the J call may be wrong. The CDR3 contains 15 residues. From germline, CDR1 is MNHEY and CDR2 SMNVEV (reference sequence). Here the CDR3 DNA reads TGTGCCGGGGGACGCGGGGGCCGGGGCACAGATACGCAGTACTTC. It codes for CAGGRGGRGTDTQYF.

The gene calls are TRBV7-6 and TRBJ2-2; D may be TRBD2 (6 bases). Germline V gene lookup returns CDR1 SGHVS and CDR2 FNYEAQ. With 7 bases removed from V and 6 bases from J, the gap between germline ends came to 9 bases. The CDR3 is 12 residues long. CDR3 in DNA: TGTGCCAGCAAGGAGGGTTCCGGGGAGCTGTTTTTT. It specifies CASKEGSGELFF.

This clonotype was observed a few times. V and J are TRBV23-1 and TRBJ2-3, with 7 bases aligning to TRBD2. TRBV23-1 is marked as an open reading frame, function uncertain. The CDR3 consists of 16 residues. V dropped 4 bases and J dropped 5; count of bases not matched to a gene: 12. The CDR3 spells CASSLHMREREDTQYF. The CDR3 DNA reads as TGCGCCAGCAGTCTTCATATGCGGGAGAGAGAAGATACGCAGTATTTT.

This clonotype was seen ten or more times. The rearrangement uses TRBV10-1 and TRBJ1-1; the match to TRBD1 covers 9 bases. V dropped 5 bases and J dropped 8; count of bases not matched to a gene: 3. CDR3 length: 12 residues. Germline V gives CDR1 WNHNN, CDR2 SYGVQD (reference sequence). The CDR3 nucleotides are TGCGCCAGCAGTTTGGACAGGGGAGAAGCTTTCTTT. Translated: CASSLDRGEAFF.

The V gene is TRBV6-1, the J gene TRBJ2-5, with D unclear. Germline-derived CDR1 and CDR2 are MNHNS and SASEGT. The CDR3 sequence is 16 residues long. Deletions cut 2 bases from V and 4 bases from J, with 17 bases between. CDR3 loop: CASSEWYAGGRETQYF. The CDR3, as DNA: TGTGCCAGCAGTGAATGGTACGCAGGCGGAAGAGAGACCCAGTACTTC.